Listed below are T cell receptor beta chains from one sample, sequenced in a study of cytomegalovirus exposure and HLA in healthy donors. Sequenced by immunoSEQ multiplex PCR; TCRdb stores in-frame clones only, minus some. This sample has approximately 150,000 clones, with 85% to 90% found just once. Input material: PBMCs. These receptors originate from a man aged 18 to 29 in good health and CMV-seropositive. CDR3s include the opening cysteine and the closing phenylalanine or tryptophan. D genes are given only for firm matches. Not every row has a clone size; where given, it reads once, few, many or a size class.

abundance,d_gene,j_gene,v_gene,CDR3nt,CDR3aa
-,TRBD2,TRBJ2-5,TRBV7-3,TGTGCCAGCAGCTTGGGGACTAGCGGACAAGAGACCCAGTACTTC,CASSLGTSGQETQYF
-,TRBD2,TRBJ2-3,TRBV7-9,TGTGCCAGCAGCTCCACCCAGCGGGAGGGCAAGACAGATACGCAGTATTTT,CASSSTQREGKTDTQYF
-,-,TRBJ2-2,TRBV9,TGTGCCAGCAGCGTAATATCTCCGGGGGAGCTGTTTTTT,CASSVISPGELFF
-,-,TRBJ2-1,TRBV1,TGCACCAGCAGCCCGCTGGGCGGGAGGACGCACAATGAGCAGTTCTTC,CTSSPLGGRTHNEQFF
-,-,TRBJ1-4,TRBV19,TGTGCCAGTAGTATAGATAAGCACAGCGGGCAACTGTTTTTT,CASSIDKHSGQLFF
-,-,TRBJ2-2,TRBV7-6,TGTGCCAGCAGCCTGAACACCGGGGAGCTGTTTTTT,CASSLNTGELFF
-,TRBD2,TRBJ2-1,TRBV14,TGTGCCAGCAGCAGGGGCTGGCGGGAGGACAATGAGCAGTTCTTC,CASSRGWREDNEQFF
-,TRBD2,TRBJ2-3,TRBV12-5,TGTGCTAGTGCCTCAACCACTAGCGGGGACACAGATACGCAGTATTTT,CASASTTSGDTDTQYF
few,-,TRBJ1-2,TRBV18,TGTGCCAGCTCCGAGGGGGACTATGGCTACACCTTC,CASSEGDYGYTF
-,TRBD1,TRBJ2-7,TRBV28,TGTGCCAGCAGTTTAGTAAGGGACAGATCCTACGAGCAGTACTTC,CASSLVRDRSYEQYF
-,TRBD1,TRBJ1-2,TRBV2,TGTGCCAGCACCGGACAGGGTAGGGGCTATGGCTACACCTTC,CASTGQGRGYGYTF
-,-,TRBJ1-2,TRBV10-2,TGCGCCAGCAGCCCACAGGGCGACTATGGCTACACCTTC,CASSPQGDYGYTF
-,-,TRBJ2-7,TRBV29-1,TGCAGCGTTGCGGACAGCTACGAGCAGTACTTC,CSVADSYEQYF
-,-,TRBJ1-2,TRBV7-9,TGTGCCAGCACCTCGTGGGGAGCCAACTATGGCTACACCTTC,CASTSWGANYGYTF
-,TRBD1,TRBJ1-3,TRBV19,TGTGCCAGTAGTAGAAGGACAGGGGATGGATCTGGAAACACCATATATTTT,CASSRRTGDGSGNTIYF
-,TRBD2,TRBJ2-1,TRBV4-2,TGTGCCAGCAGCCAGGTTGGGACTAGCGGGGCCAATGAGCAGTTCTTC,CASSQVGTSGANEQFF
-,-,TRBJ1-1,TRBV6-5,TGTGCCAGCACCCTCGGGAGGACGAACACTGAAGCTTTCTTT,CASTLGRTNTEAFF
-,TRBD2,TRBJ2-2,TRBV19,TGTGCCAGTAGTAGGTCAGCGGGGTCGGGCGGGGAGCTGTTTTTT,CASSRSAGSGGELFF
-,TRBD1,TRBJ1-1,TRBV7-8,TGTGCCAGCAGCCGGGACAGTTTTAACACTGAAGCTTTCTTT,CASSRDSFNTEAFF
-,TRBD1,TRBJ1-2,TRBV6-1,TGTGCCAGCAGAGGGGACAGGGGGCGCAACTATGGCTACACCTTC,CASRGDRGRNYGYTF
-,-,TRBJ2-3,TRBV27,TGTGCCAGCAGGACGGAGTACACAGATACGCAGTATTTT,CASRTEYTDTQYF
few,-,TRBJ1-1,TRBV7-9,TGTGCCAGCAGCCCCCCGTTGTTATCCACTGAAGCTTTCTTT,CASSPPLLSTEAFF
-,-,TRBJ1-1,TRBV6-5,TGTGCCAGCAGTTACGGCGACAGGAGGACTGAAGCTTTCTTT,CASSYGDRRTEAFF
-,TRBD1,TRBJ1-2,TRBV7-2,TGTGCCAGCAGCTTACGTTTCCCGGGACAGAACGCGCAGTTCGGCTACACCTTC,CASSLRFPGQNAQFGYTF
-,-,TRBJ1-2,TRBV2,TGTGCCAGCAGTGACCAGGTCGACTATGGCTACACCTTC,CASSDQVDYGYTF